Each of the 11 T cell receptor beta chains below was sequenced from the same sample in a study of T cell responses to AZD1222 COVID-19 vaccine. Clones were read by immunoSEQ multiplex PCR, and TCRdb kept only the in-frame ones, dropping some. The sample has just over 90,000 clones, 75% to 90% seen once; the top ten hold over 2%. Sample: peripheral blood, taken 28 days after the second AZD1222 dose. These receptors came from an adult who received the AZD1222 COVID-19 vaccine.

V and J are TRBV6-5 and TRBJ2-7; D call uncertain. The V gene's germline CDR1 is MNHEY and CDR2 SVGAGI. V dropped 9 bases and J dropped 2 bases, with 14 bases sitting between them. The CDR3 has 13 residues. This CDR3 reads CASRSFDTYEQYF. CDR3 bases: TGTGCCAGTAGGAGCTTTGACACCTACGAGCAGTACTTC.

This chain connects TRBV6-5 to TRBJ2-7; 7 bases are a match to TRBD2. CDR3 length: 13 residues. Germline trimming cut 6 bases from V and 2 bases from J; bases unmatched to any gene: 4. Germline lookup yields CDR1 MNHEY and CDR2 SVGAGI. CDR3: CASRGAGPYEQYF. The DNA for the CDR3 is TGTGCCAGCAGAGGAGCGGGGCCCTACGAGCAGTACTTC.

This clone was observed once. The chain couples TRBV5-1 to TRBJ2-7; TRBD2 might be the D (6 bases). The germline CDR1 and CDR2 sequences are SGHRS and YFSETQ. The CDR3 spans 14 residues. V was trimmed by 4 bases and J by 3 bases, leaving 14 bases between them. The CDR3, as DNA: TGCGCCAGCAGCCTAGCGACCCGGGACTACGAGCAGTACTTC. Its translation: CASSLATRDYEQYF.

As regards this clone: Other DNA sequences from this sample encode an identical CDR3 as well. This sequence joins TRBV18 and TRBJ1-4; D is ambiguous. CDR3 size: 13 residues. Germline V gene data show CDR1 as KGHSH and CDR2 as LQKENI. The V end lost 2 bases, the J end lost 6 bases, and 7 bases lay between the germline ends. CDR3 DNA sequence: TGTGCCAGCTCACCAACGGCAGATGAAAAACTGTTTTTT. Its protein is CASSPTADEKLFF.

This chain links TRBV6-5 with TRBJ1-1; possibly TRBD1 for D (5 bases). Trimming pared 2 bases from V and 7 bases from J, leaving 11 bases between. The germline V gene encodes CDR1 MNHEY and CDR2 SVGAGI. The CDR3 covers 13 residues. The CDR3 sequence is CASSYLQGLEAFF. As DNA, the CDR3 is TGTGCCAGCAGTTACCTGCAGGGTCTTGAAGCTTTCTTT.

The chain couples TRBV11-3 to TRBJ2-3, with D perhaps assigned TRBD1 or TRBD2 (5 bases each). There are 14 residues in the CDR3. Germline CDR1 reads SGHNT; CDR2 reads YENEEA. V lost 3 bases and J 3 bases, leaving 10 bases between the germline ends. This CDR3 is CASSFGTLTDTQYF. The CDR3 DNA reads TGTGCCAGCAGCTTCGGGACCTTAACAGATACGCAGTATTTT.

CDR3 DNA sequence: TGTGCCAGCAGCTTAAGGGGGGGCACTTACAATGAGCAGTTCTTC. It yields the protein CASSLRGGTYNEQFF. The chain combines TRBV7-3 with TRBJ2-1; D might be TRBD2 (7 bases). Trimming took off 1 base at V and 4 bases at J, with 11 bases between the two ends. Germline V gene data show CDR1 as SGHTA and CDR2 as FQGTGA. The CDR3 has 15 residues.

The V call is TRBV3-1 (or the pseudogene TRBV3-2), the J call TRBJ2-5; TRBD1 aligns across 12 bases. V dropped 2 bases and J dropped 5; count of bases not matched to a gene: 9. The CDR3 runs to 17 residues. The germline gives CDR1 LGHDT, CDR2 YNNKEL (reference sequence). In DNA form, the CDR3 reads TGTGCCAGCAGCCAACCCTCCGGGACAGGGGGCTCGGAGACCCAGTACTTC. It yields the protein CASSQPSGTGGSETQYF.

The chain combines TRBV19 with TRBJ1-5, with a possible D match to TRBD1 (5 bases). V was pared by 7 bases and J by 2 bases, with 9 bases between. This CDR3 comprises 13 residues. The germline gives CDR1 LNHDA, CDR2 SQIVND (reference sequence). CDR3 protein: CASTRGGNQPQHF. The CDR3 coding sequence is TGTGCCAGTACGAGGGGCGGCAATCAGCCCCAGCATTTT. The full variable domain, completed using reference TRBV19 and TRBJ1-5, is DGGITQSPKYLFRKEGQNVTLSCEQNLNHDAMYWYRQDPGQGLRLIYYSQIVNDFQKGDIAEGYSVSREKKESFPLTVTSAQKNPTAFYLCASTRGGNQPQHFGDGTRLSIL.

Remarks on this clone: One junction end disagrees with the germline gene, perhaps due to a read error. J is TRBJ2-7 and V is TRBV6-1; D is undetermined. Germline V gene data show CDR1 as MNHNS and CDR2 as SASEGT. The CDR3 is made up of 11 amino acids. The CDR3 bases are TGTGCCAGCAGGGAAGTACGCGAGCAGTACTTC. Its protein product is CASREVREQYF.

The gene calls are TRBV18 and TRBJ2-1; no clear D. This CDR3 has 15 residues. The germline gives CDR1 KGHSH, CDR2 LQKENI. V shed 3 bases and J shed 0 bases, with 9 bases lying between them. Written as DNA, the CDR3 is TGTGCCAGCTCACCCCTCAAGAGCTCCTACAATGAGCAGTTCTTC. It codes for CASSPLKSSYNEQFF.